Shown below are 16 T cell receptor beta chains from a single sample sequenced in a study of cytomegalovirus exposure and HLA in healthy donors listed by TCRdb under 2017. Libraries were made using the immunoSEQ multiplex PCR assay. For the multiplex PCR, a mixture combining 60 forward primers for TCR Vbeta segments and 13 reverse primers for TCR Jbeta segments was used. Sourced from immuneACCESS, this table was stored by TCRdb with only in-frame sequences that have V and J called. A share of the clones is absent; for the studies checked, an unresolved V gene accounts for under half, and the remainder has no known explanation. This sample comprises roughly 140,000 clones, 70% to 85% of them detected only once. The ten largest clonotypes hold less than 4% of the sample. Sequenced material: PBMCs. Source of these receptors: a male donor in good health and CMV-seronegative.

This clone showed up just a few times. The rearrangement uses TRBV4-1 and TRBJ2-7; 9 positions match TRBD1. V shed 3 bases, J shed 3 bases, and the junction held 3 bases outside the gene matches. Germline values: CDR1 MGHRA, CDR2 YSYEKL. The CDR3 runs to 14 residues. The CDR3 coding sequence is TGCGCCAGCAGCCACCAGACAGGGGGCTACGAGCAGTACTTC. This encodes CASSHQTGGYEQYF.

The chain employs TRBV30 and TRBJ2-2, with D hard to call. The CDR3 has 14 residues. With 3 bases removed from V and 5 bases from J, the gap between germline ends came to 13 bases. Germline V gene lookup returns CDR1 GTSNPN and CDR2 SVGIG (reference sequence). CDR3 loop: CAWSLGRQTGELFF. In DNA form, the CDR3 reads TGTGCCTGGAGCCTGGGCAGACAAACCGGGGAGCTGTTTTTT.

This chain links TRBV7-8 with TRBJ1-5; D might be TRBD1 (5 bases). Germline-derived CDR1 and CDR2 are SGHVS and FQNEAQ. The ends were cut back, 3 bases at V and 0 bases at J, with 12 bases in the middle. The CDR3 runs to 16 residues. The CDR3 DNA reads as TGTGCCAGCAGCTTGGGAAGGGGATATAGCAATCAGCCCCAGCATTTT. Translated: CASSLGRGYSNQPQHF.

The chain couples TRBV6-1 to TRBJ2-1; TRBD1 matches 7 bases. There are 13 residues in the CDR3. Germline CDR1 and CDR2: MNHNS and SASEGT. After removal of 6 bases from V and 6 bases from J, the junction contained 5 bases not matched to a gene. For the CDR3, the DNA is TGTGCCAGCAGAGGGGGCGGAGGCAATGAGCAGTTCTTC. This codes for CASRGGGGNEQFF.

The V and J genes are TRBV5-5 and TRBJ2-1, with D possibly TRBD1 on 5 matching bases. Germline V gene data show CDR1 as SGHKS and CDR2 as YYEKEE (reference sequence). The CDR3 is 14 residues long. Trimming left V 0 bases short and J 9 bases short, with 13 bases between. The CDR3 sequence is CASSLEGVKIEQFF. In DNA, the CDR3 is TGTGCCAGCAGCTTGGAAGGGGTGAAGATTGAGCAGTTCTTC.

The V gene is TRBV28, the J gene TRBJ1-1, with a weak D call TRBD1 (5 bases). Looked up from germline, CDR1 is MDHEN and CDR2 is SYDVKM. Trimming pared 2 bases from V and 0 bases from J, leaving 13 bases between. This CDR3 spans 16 amino acids. CDR3 sequence: CASSLGGSRVNTEAFF. DNA of the CDR3: TGTGCCAGCAGTTTAGGTGGAAGCAGGGTGAACACTGAAGCTTTCTTT.

The chain joins TRBV9 to TRBJ2-7, with 12 bases that match TRBD2. CDR3 length equals 14 residues. Germline CDR1 reads SGDLS; CDR2 reads YYNGEE. Trimming took 2 bases from V and 6 from J; bases not matched to a gene: 3. The CDR3 is CASSVTSGSPEQYF. CDR3 sequence (DNA): TGTGCCAGCAGCGTGACTAGCGGGAGTCCCGAGCAGTACTTC.

This rearrangement joins TRBV2 to TRBJ2-7; D call uncertain. The CDR3 totals 14 residues. V lost 3 bases to trimming and J lost 0 bases, with 9 bases between them. The germline CDR1 and CDR2 sequences are SNHLY and FYNNEI. The CDR3 is CASSDSSLSYEQYF. The CDR3 DNA sequence: TGTGCCAGCAGTGACAGTTCCCTCTCCTACGAGCAGTACTTC.

The chain joins TRBV5-1 to TRBJ2-3; 10 positions agree with TRBD2. J lost 2 bases, V lost 1 base, and 4 bases had no gene match. The CDR3 totals 16 residues. Germline V gene sequence: CDR1 SGHRS, CDR2 YFSETQ. CDR3 nucleotides: TGCGCCAGCAGCTTGAGCGGGGGGGCTTTCACAGATACGCAGTATTTT. It codes for CASSLSGGAFTDTQYF. The full variable domain, with the rest looked up from reference TRBV5-1 and TRBJ2-3, is KAGVTQTPRYLIKTRGQQVTLSCSPISGHRSVSWYQQTPGQGLQFLFEYFSETQRNKGNFPGRFSGRQFSNSRSEMNVSTLELGDSALYLCASSLSGGAFTDTQYFGPGTRLTVL.

The CDR3 region has the DNA TGTGCCAGCAGCTGGGGCCGTGGCCGCGACTCTACCTACGAGCAGTACTTC. This translates into CASSWGRGRDSTYEQYF. V usage is TRBV7-9 and J usage is TRBJ2-7; D possibly corresponds to TRBD1 (5 bases). Germline CDR1 and CDR2: SEHNR and FQNEAQ (reference sequence). The CDR3 totals 17 residues. V dropped 4 bases and J dropped 2 bases, with 21 bases sitting between them.

This chain uses TRBV7-9 with TRBJ2-7; D not resolved. Per germline, CDR1 SEHNR and CDR2 FQNEAQ (reference sequence). The germline V and J ends were trimmed by 2 bases and 4 bases, with 9 bases remaining between them. The CDR3 is 13 residues long. The CDR3: CASSLSDVYEQYF. As DNA, the CDR3 is TGTGCCAGCAGCTTAAGCGACGTGTACGAGCAGTACTTC. Filled out from reference TRBV7-9 and TRBJ2-7, the complete variable domain reads DTGVSQNPRHKITKRGQNVTFRCDPISEHNRLYWYRQTLGQGPEFLTYFQNEAQLEKSRLLSDRFSAERPKGSFSTLEIQRTEQGDSAMYLCASSLSDVYEQYFGPGTRLTVT.

A word on this clone: The junction departs from germline at one end; a sequencing error may be responsible. The chain couples TRBV7-9 to TRBJ1-2; 11 bases are shared with TRBD1. The length of the CDR3 is 18 residues. Germline CDR1 SEHNR, CDR2 FQNEAQ (reference sequence). This chain's CDR3 is CSSSPPPDRGLIFYGYTF. The DNA for the CDR3 is TGTTCCAGCAGCCCCCCCCCGGACAGGGGGCTCATTTTCTATGGCTACACCTTC.

This clone was seen a handful of times. The chain carries TRBV9 and TRBJ1-2, with D possibly being TRBD1 (6 bases). V lost 4 bases and J 8 bases, leaving 27 bases between the germline ends. This CDR3 spans 17 amino acids. In germline, CDR1 is SGDLS, CDR2 YYNGEE. This CDR3 reads CASSSPKTGGAGGGYTF. The CDR3 DNA follows: TGTGCCAGCAGCTCCCCGAAGACGGGGGGCGCGGGAGGGGGCTACACCTTC.

This chain uses TRBV11-1 with TRBJ2-1; 15 bases map to TRBD2. Germline V gene lookup returns CDR1 SGHAT and CDR2 FQDESV (reference sequence). The CDR3 loop spans 15 amino acids. Trimming cost V 5 bases and J 8 bases; bases outside gene matches: 4. The CDR3: CASSQGLAGGYEQFF. Written as DNA, the CDR3 is TGTGCCAGCAGCCAGGGACTAGCGGGAGGATATGAGCAGTTCTTC.

The chain links TRBV11-2 to TRBJ1-1; possible D gene TRBD1, 6 bases. Per the germline V gene, CDR1 is SGHAT and CDR2 is FQNNGV. V was shortened by 3 bases and J by 1 base, with 12 bases between the two germline ends. This CDR3 comprises 15 residues. The CDR3 loop reads CASSFTGLGNTEAFF. CDR3 sequence (DNA): TGTGCCAGCAGCTTTACAGGGTTAGGGAACACTGAAGCTTTCTTT.

The chain carries TRBV9 and TRBJ2-7, with 7 bases fitting TRBD2. This CDR3 has 16 residues. Germline V gene sequence: CDR1 SGDLS, CDR2 YYNGEE. Trimming at V came to 2 bases and at J to 0 bases, leaving 8 bases not matched to a gene. The CDR3 loop reads CASSVEGWDYSYEQYF. The CDR3 nucleotides are TGTGCCAGCAGCGTGGAGGGATGGGACTACTCCTACGAGCAGTACTTC.